These T cell receptor beta chains were read from a single sample in a study of T cell responses to AZD1222 COVID-19 vaccine. Method: immunoSEQ multiplex PCR; TCRdb's copy keeps in-frame clones and lacks some. The sample has tens of thousands of clones; approximately 88% are singletons. Sample: peripheral blood, taken 28 days after the second AZD1222 dose. The receptors originated from an adult who received the AZD1222 COVID-19 vaccine. Each CDR3 is given with its conserved first and last residue. Each record gives: V gene, CDR3 length, D gene, J gene, clone size, CDR3 protein, CDR3 DNA. D genes are given only for firm matches. Only part of the rows carry a size: once, few, many, or a class if the clone is expanded.

TRBV4-1	13	.	TRBJ2-2	.	CASSQTNTGELFF	TGCGCCAGCAGCCAAACTAACACCGGGGAGCTGTTTTTT
TRBV12-3/TRBV12-4	13	.	TRBJ1-2	.	CASISNRGPVYTF	TGTGCCAGCATCTCCAACAGAGGCCCCGTCTACACCTTC
TRBV5-3	15	.	TRBJ2-3	.	CARSLATRALDTQYF	TGTGCCAGAAGCTTGGCCACGCGGGCCCTGGATACGCAGTATTTT
TRBV5-1	13	.	TRBJ2-2	.	CASSLQGTGELFF	TGCGCCAGCAGCTTGCAGGGAACCGGGGAGCTGTTTTTT
TRBV5-8	16	TRBD1	TRBJ1-4	.	CASSFDRAAGNEKLFF	TGTGCCAGCAGCTTTGACAGGGCGGCTGGTAATGAAAAACTGTTTTTT
TRBV30	15	.	TRBJ1-1	.	CAWSVRGARDTEAFF	TGTGCCTGGAGTGTACGGGGGGCAAGGGACACTGAAGCTTTCTTT
TRBV30	13	.	TRBJ1-5	.	CAWSRQGNQPQHF	TGTGCCTGGTCCCGGCAGGGCAATCAGCCCCAGCATTTT
TRBV15	14	.	TRBJ2-7	.	CATSREAGKNEQYF	TGTGCCACCAGCAGAGAGGCAGGGAAGAACGAGCAGTACTTC
TRBV7-9	14	.	TRBJ1-1	.	CASSFYTTGTEAFF	TGTGCCAGCAGCTTTTACACTACGGGAACTGAAGCTTTCTTT
TRBV2	12	.	TRBJ2-7	.	CASRRSGREQYF	TGTGCCAGCAGACGGTCGGGGAGGGAGCAGTACTTC
TRBV5-5	12	.	TRBJ2-2	few	CASSQYTGELFF	TGTGCCAGCAGCCAATACACCGGGGAGCTGTTTTTT
TRBV11-2	14	.	TRBJ1-1	.	CASSLASSRIGAFF	TGTGCCAGCAGCTTAGCTAGCTCCCGGATTGGGGCTTTCTTT
TRBV5-6	14	.	TRBJ1-2	.	CASSSDRQPYGYTF	TGTGCCAGCAGCTCGGACCGACAGCCCTATGGCTACACCTTC
TRBV5-1	15	TRBD1	TRBJ1-1	.	CASSLIGTGSTEAFF	TGCGCCAGCAGCTTGATAGGGACAGGGAGTACTGAAGCTTTCTTT
TRBV5-1	16	.	TRBJ1-1	.	CASSLGQPHTGTEAFF	TGCGCCAGCAGCTTGGGACAGCCTCACACGGGGACTGAAGCTTTCTTT
TRBV6-1	15	.	TRBJ1-5	few	CASSELAGANQPQHF	TGTGCCAGCAGTGAACTGGCGGGGGCCAATCAGCCCCAGCATTTT
TRBV4-1	13	.	TRBJ2-7	.	CASSQEAIYEQYF	TGCGCCAGCAGCCAAGAAGCCATCTACGAGCAGTACTTC
TRBV2	14	.	TRBJ2-7	.	CASKENLSSYEQYF	TGTGCCAGCAAAGAGAATCTAAGCTCCTACGAGCAGTACTTC
TRBV27	15	.	TRBJ2-6	.	CASSLPGAGANVLTF	TGTGCCAGCAGTCTACCAGGGGCTGGGGCCAACGTCCTGACTTTC
TRBV6-5	16	.	TRBJ1-5	.	CASSYGTDTRNQPQHF	TGTGCCAGCAGTTACGGGACCGATACTCGTAATCAGCCCCAGCATTTT
TRBV9	13	TRBD1	TRBJ1-2	.	CASSGTGDYGYTF	TGTGCCAGCAGCGGGACAGGTGACTATGGCTACACCTTC
TRBV7-8	15	.	TRBJ2-7	.	CASSFFSGPGDEQYF	TGTGCCAGCAGCTTCTTCTCAGGGCCTGGGGACGAGCAGTACTTC
TRBV6-5	16	.	TRBJ2-1	.	CASSYSPVTPYNEQFF	TGTGCCAGCAGTTACTCGCCAGTGACGCCATACAATGAGCAGTTCTTC
TRBV18	15	TRBD1	TRBJ1-2	few	CASSPTGFGNYGYTF	TGTGCCAGCTCACCGACAGGGTTCGGGAACTATGGCTACACCTTC
TRBV10-3	15	TRBD1	TRBJ1-5	few	CAISEGRGLDQPQHF	TGTGCCATCAGTGAGGGCAGGGGGCTTGATCAGCCCCAGCATTTT
TRBV5-5	13	.	TRBJ1-1	.	CASSATGTTEAFF	TGTGCCAGCAGCGCAACCGGGACCACCGAAGCTTTCTTT
TRBV6-5	16	.	TRBJ1-2	.	CASSYGGAATNYGYTF	TGTGCCAGCAGTTACGGGGGGGCTGCCACTAACTATGGCTACACCTTC
TRBV7-8	15	.	TRBJ2-7	.	CASSLIPLQGGEQYF	TGTGCCAGCAGCTTAATACCCCTACAGGGCGGCGAGCAGTACTTC
TRBV7-9	15	TRBD2	TRBJ2-3	.	CASSGGTSGTDTQYF	TGTGCCAGCAGCGGCGGGACTAGCGGCACAGATACGCAGTATTTT
TRBV2	14	.	TRBJ1-5	.	CASKRDITSQPQHF	TGTGCCAGCAAACGGGACATTACTTCTCAGCCCCAGCATTTT
TRBV5-8	14	TRBD1	TRBJ2-7	.	CASSFRTGYHEQYF	TGTGCCAGCAGCTTCCGGACAGGGTATCACGAGCAGTACTTC
TRBV6-1	16	.	TRBJ1-6	.	CASSDDPQGYNSPLHF	TGTGCCAGCAGTGATGACCCACAGGGATATAATTCACCCCTCCACTTT
TRBV5-1	14	.	TRBJ1-6	.	CASSSGRGNSPLHF	TGCGCCAGCAGCAGCGGACGGGGGAATTCACCCCTCCACTTT
TRBV6-5	13	.	TRBJ1-2	few	CASSYGAASSYTF	TGTGCCAGCAGTTACGGGGCAGCTTCTAGCTACACCTTC
TRBV10-2	15	TRBD1	TRBJ1-6	.	CASSESGQGNSPLHF	TGCGCCAGCAGTGAGTCGGGACAGGGGAATTCACCCCTCCACTTT
TRBV5-1	15	.	TRBJ1-1	.	CASSPIGGGGTEAFF	TGCGCCAGCAGCCCGATCGGTGGGGGCGGCACTGAAGCTTTCTTT
TRBV3-1/TRBV3-2	15	.	TRBJ2-7	.	CASSQDPGRRYEQYF	TGTGCCAGCAGCCAAGATCCAGGCCGTCGGTACGAGCAGTACTTC
TRBV5-5	14	.	TRBJ2-5	.	CASRSISNQETQYF	TGTGCCAGCCGTTCGATCTCCAACCAAGAGACCCAGTACTTC
TRBV2	16	.	TRBJ1-1	.	CASSAYTTAPLTGTFF	TGTGCCAGCAGTGCCTATACCACAGCCCCTCTTACCGGGACTTTCTTT
TRBV2	16	TRBD2	TRBJ2-1	once	CASSPTSGGAREEQFF	TGTGCCAGCAGCCCGACTAGCGGGGGGGCCAGAGAGGAGCAGTTCTTC
TRBV3-1/TRBV3-2	13	TRBD1	TRBJ1-2	.	CASSQVQGPGYTF	TGTGCCAGCAGCCAAGTACAGGGGCCCGGCTACACCTTC
TRBV11-2	13	.	TRBJ1-5	few	CASSLRSNQPQHF	TGTGCCAGCAGCTTGAGGAGCAATCAGCCCCAGCATTTT
TRBV6-1	18	.	TRBJ1-1	.	CASSEKVVAGRGDTEAFF	TGTGCCAGCAGTGAGAAGGTGGTGGCAGGTCGGGGGGACACTGAAGCTTTCTTT